The TCR beta chain under discussion was sequenced for a study of cytomegalovirus exposure and HLA in healthy donors. Per the germline V gene, CDR1 is LNHDA and CDR2 is SQIVND (reference sequence). There are 15 residues in the CDR3. Unmatched junction bases numbered 11, after V lost 6 bases and J lost 4 bases. Primers included in the PCR were 60 Vbeta and 13 Jbeta primers. The table came from immunoSEQ multiplex PCR; TCRdb's copy has only in-frame clones and leaves some out. The sample holds around 300,000 clones; just under 85% are singletons and the top ten take about 2%. Sequences were obtained from PBMCs. The receptor was isolated from a woman aged 40 to 49 in good health and CMV-seropositive. This chain uses TRBV19 with TRBJ1-2; 7 nucleotides match TRBD1. The CDR3 reads CASSHEGGRGYGYTF. The CDR3 DNA reads as TGTGCCAGTAGCCACGAAGGGGGCAGAGGCTATGGCTACACCTTC.